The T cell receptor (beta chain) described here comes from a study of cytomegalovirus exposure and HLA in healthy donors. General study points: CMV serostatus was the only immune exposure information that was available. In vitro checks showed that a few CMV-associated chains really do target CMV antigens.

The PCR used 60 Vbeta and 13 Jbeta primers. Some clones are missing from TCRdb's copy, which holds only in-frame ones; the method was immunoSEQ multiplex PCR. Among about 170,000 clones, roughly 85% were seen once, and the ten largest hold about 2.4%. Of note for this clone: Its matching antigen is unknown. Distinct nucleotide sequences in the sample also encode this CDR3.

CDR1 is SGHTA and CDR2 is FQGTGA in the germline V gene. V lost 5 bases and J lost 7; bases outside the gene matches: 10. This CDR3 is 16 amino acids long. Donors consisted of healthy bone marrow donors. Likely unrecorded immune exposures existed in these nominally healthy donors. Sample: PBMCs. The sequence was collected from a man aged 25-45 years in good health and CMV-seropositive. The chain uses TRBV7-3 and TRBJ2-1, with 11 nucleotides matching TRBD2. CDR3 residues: CASSPLAGGSRNEQFF. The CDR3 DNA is TGTGCCAGCAGCCCCCTAGCGGGGGGCTCCCGGAATGAGCAGTTCTTC.